The 17 T cell receptor beta chains listed next were all sequenced from one sample in a study of blood T cell repertoires in COVID-19. Using immunoSEQ multiplex PCR, the repertoire was profiled, and TCRdb retains in-frame clones only, with some absent. The table includes 150,000 to 200,000 clones, less than 90% detected once. The source material was peripheral blood. These receptors were collected from a woman aged 55-69 years with COVID-19, enrolled during active disease.

DNA for the CDR3: TGTGCCAGCTCACCACAGGGGCGTGAAGCTTTCTTT. Residues: CASSPQGREAFF. This chain links TRBV18 with TRBJ1-1; TRBD1 might be the D (5 bases). V was clipped by 1 base and J by 7 bases, with 7 bases between them. CDR3 length equals 12 residues. In germline, CDR1 is KGHSH, CDR2 LQKENI.

The chain employs TRBV4-3 and TRBJ2-3, with unresolved D. The germline V and J ends were trimmed by 2 bases and 0 bases, with 9 bases remaining between them. Per germline, CDR1 LGHNA and CDR2 YSLEER. CDR3 length: 15 residues. The CDR3 DNA follows: TGCGCCAGCAGCCAAAATAGGCGGAGCACAGATACGCAGTATTTT. Translating it yields CASSQNRRSTDTQYF.

This clone was picked up a small number of times. The genes are TRBV9 and TRBJ2-7; 7 bases agree with TRBD1. Per germline, CDR1 SGDLS and CDR2 YYNGEE. V trimming: 3 bases; J trimming: 3 bases; junction bases outside the gene matches: 12. CDR3 size: 16 residues. The CDR3 reads CASSANTRDRHYEQYF. The CDR3 coding sequence is TGTGCCAGCAGCGCCAACACCCGGGACAGACACTACGAGCAGTACTTC.

This clone was recorded once. This chain joins TRBV7-9 and TRBJ2-7, with 8 bases aligning to TRBD2. V was clipped by 5 bases and J by 6 bases; unmatched bases: 9. CDR1 is SEHNR and CDR2 is FQNEAQ in the germline V gene (reference sequence). CDR3 size: 14 residues. Here the CDR3 DNA reads TGTGCCAGCAGCCATGAGCGGGAGCCCTCCGAGCAGTACTTC. Translation gives CASSHEREPSEQYF. The variable domain in full, completed from reference TRBV7-9 and TRBJ2-7, reads DTGVSQNPRHKITKRGQNVTFRCDPISEHNRLYWYRQTLGQGPEFLTYFQNEAQLEKSRLLSDRFSAERPKGSFSTLEIQRTEQGDSAMYLCASSHEREPSEQYFGPGTRLTVT.

V is TRBV19 and J is TRBJ1-1; 9 positions agree with TRBD1. The CDR3 is 15 residues long. V lost 5 bases and J lost 5; bases outside the gene matches: 9. Germline loops: CDR1 LNHDA, CDR2 SQIVND (reference sequence). CDR3 DNA: TGTGCCAGTAGTTTCCCGGGACAGGGTCGGACTGAAGCTTTCTTT. Protein sequence: CASSFPGQGRTEAFF.

This clone was detected once. The gene calls are TRBV5-6 and TRBJ1-5, with TRBD1 as a possible D gene (5 bases). Trimming removed 0 bases from V and 6 bases from J, with 10 bases in between. The CDR3 is made up of 14 amino acids. Germline V gives CDR1 SGHDT, CDR2 YYEEEE. CDR3 loop: CASSLAGWVQPQHF. CDR3 nucleotides: TGTGCCAGCAGCTTGGCAGGGTGGGTTCAGCCCCAGCATTTT.

V and J are TRBV2 and TRBJ1-2, with 7 bases fitting TRBD1. Per the germline V gene, CDR1 is SNHLY and CDR2 is FYNNEI. V dropped 4 bases and J dropped 7; count of bases not matched to a gene: 9. This CDR3 is built from 14 residues. The CDR3 nucleotides read TGTGCCAGCAGTGTGCAGGACAGGCGGGGTGGCTACACCTTC. It specifies CASSVQDRRGGYTF.

This chain joins TRBV7-9 and TRBJ2-1, with D possibly TRBD2 on 5 matching bases. Trimming pared 4 bases from V and 0 bases from J, leaving 7 bases between. CDR3 size: 14 residues. Germline V gene lookup returns CDR1 SEHNR and CDR2 FQNEAQ (reference sequence). The CDR3 DNA reads TGTGCCAGCAGCTCGGGAACCTCCTACAATGAGCAGTTCTTC. Translated, it gives CASSSGTSYNEQFF.

The chain employs TRBV19 and TRBJ2-2; weak D call: TRBD2 (6 bases). The CDR3 loop spans 16 amino acids. V dropped 1 base and J dropped 0 bases, with 9 bases sitting between them. From germline, CDR1 is LNHDA and CDR2 SQIVND (reference sequence). The CDR3 coding sequence is TGTGCCAGTAGTATAGGCTGGGGGGCGAACACCGGGGAGCTGTTTTTT. Encoded protein: CASSIGWGANTGELFF.

The chain uses TRBV29-1 and TRBJ2-1, with D tentatively TRBD2 (6 bases). The CDR3 sequence is 13 residues long. Trimming cost V 3 bases and J 7 bases, with 13 bases left between them. Per the germline V gene, CDR1 is SQVTM and CDR2 is ANQGSEA. CDR3 protein: CSVDPGLLNEQFF. The CDR3 DNA follows: TGCAGCGTTGACCCGGGACTTTTGAATGAGCAGTTCTTC.

DNA of the CDR3: TGTGCCAGCAGTTTCGAGGCAGGGGCGAGCAATCAGCCCCAGCATTTT. Translating it yields CASSFEAGASNQPQHF. The V and J genes are TRBV28 and TRBJ1-5, with D perhaps matching TRBD1 (6 bases). The CDR3 consists of 16 residues. Germline assignment: CDR1 MDHEN and CDR2 SYDVKM. Trimming left V 3 bases short and J 1 base short, with 13 bases between.

The V gene is TRBV12-5, the J gene TRBJ2-2; D remains ambiguous. The CDR3 loop spans 12 amino acids. Germline CDR1 and CDR2: LGHNT and FRNRAP. Trimming removed 5 bases from V and 7 bases from J, with 8 bases in between. CDR3 region: CASGLGVGELFF. The CDR3 coding sequence is TGTGCTAGTGGTCTAGGAGTCGGGGAGCTGTTTTTT.

V usage is TRBV5-1 and J usage is TRBJ2-7; 7 nucleotides align to TRBD1. The CDR3 sequence is 14 residues long. The V gene's germline CDR1 is SGHRS and CDR2 YFSETQ. With 4 bases clipped from V and 6 bases from J, the junction kept 10 bases outside the gene matches. CDR3 bases: TGCGCCAGCAGCGCGAAGCTGACAGGGACCGAGCAGTACTTC. Residues: CASSAKLTGTEQYF.

The chain joins TRBV12-2 to TRBJ2-5; TRBD2, the table's D call, lacks a check against the DNA. TRBV12-2 is a documented pseudogene. The CDR3 consists of 14 residues. CDR3 loop: CASRFGLNWETQYF. DNA for the CDR3: TGTGCAAGTCGCTTCGGACTAAATTGGGAGACCCAGTACTTC.

This clone was seen once. The chain combines TRBV6-1 with TRBJ2-7; TRBD2 matches 8 bases. Germline V gene lookup returns CDR1 MNHNS and CDR2 SASEGT. The CDR3 consists of 13 residues. With 3 bases clipped from V and 3 bases from J, the junction kept 1 base outside the gene matches. The CDR3 region is CASSETSDYEQYF. In nucleotides, the CDR3 is TGTGCCAGCAGTGAGACTAGCGACTACGAGCAGTACTTC.

The genes are TRBV7-9 and TRBJ1-1, with 9 bases fitting TRBD1. Germline values: CDR1 SEHNR, CDR2 FQNEAQ (reference sequence). The V and J ends lost 5 bases and 4 bases, in that order; junction bases with no gene match: 5. This CDR3 comprises 14 residues. The CDR3 region has the DNA TGTGCCAGCAGCCCGCCGACAGGGGGCACTGAAGCTTTCTTT. It translates to CASSPPTGGTEAFF.

With respect to this clone: The same CDR3 is also encoded by other DNA sequences in this sample. The V call is TRBV6-2 or TRBV6-3, the J call TRBJ2-7; TRBD2 matches at 8 bases. The trim removed 0 bases at V and 3 bases at J, leaving 1 base unmatched. The germline V gene encodes CDR1 MNHEY and CDR2 SVGEGT. This CDR3 has 14 residues. The CDR3 is CASSYSGTSYEQYF. The CDR3 DNA sequence: TGTGCCAGCAGTTACTCGGGGACTAGCTACGAGCAGTACTTC.